This T cell receptor (beta chain) was identified during a study of blood T cell repertoires in COVID-19. Study information: Material from acute and convalescent COVID-19 was sourced from the United States, Italy and Spain. In each case, the material was cDNA or gDNA derived from T cells, B-cell-depleted T cells, or PBMCs.

As handled by the study authors: The assay estimated nucleated cells by amplifying reference gene primers. Method: immunoSEQ multiplex PCR; TCRdb's copy keeps in-frame clones and lacks some. V and J calls plus clone size are reproduced from that table; the DNA served to infer D and trimming. The sample carries about 100,000 clones, 70% to 90% recorded once. The TCR sequence derives from a man aged 45-65 years with active or convalescent COVID-19. Sample: peripheral blood.

DNA of the CDR3: TGTGCCAGCAGCTCGGACACAGGAAACACCATATATTTT. As protein: CASSSDTGNTIYF. The chain uses TRBV5-5 and TRBJ1-3; TRBD1 is a possible D gene (5 bases). Germline CDR1 reads SGHKS; CDR2 reads YYEKEE (reference sequence). The length of the CDR3 is 13 residues. With 3 bases removed from V and 4 bases from J, the gap between germline ends came to 8 bases.